Each of the 17 T cell receptor beta chains below was sequenced from the same sample in a study of molecular identifiers for immune sequencing clone quantification. TCRdb re-analysed the PCR reads in MiXCR, keeping a single row per CDR3 protein. The sample includes some 88,000 distinct CDR3 sequences, roughly a fifth of them seen just once. The specimen was naive CD8+ T cells from blood, with Jurkat cell RNA spiked in. Subset specified: FACS-sorted CD8+CD4-CCR7+CD45RA+ naive T cells. Receptors originate from a human donor in good health. Some libraries in this study had Jurkat cell RNA spiked in.

This clonotype was counted at least ten times. The gene calls are TRBV7-9 and TRBJ1-6, with 7 bases fitting TRBD1. The CDR3 contains 16 residues. After removal of 5 bases from V and 6 bases from J, the junction contained 10 bases not matched to a gene. Germline CDR1 is SEHNR and CDR2 is FQNEAQ (reference sequence). CDR3 region: CASSAIGTVINSPLHF. The CDR3 nucleotides are TGTGCCAGCAGCGCGATTGGGACAGTAATTAATTCACCCCTCCACTTT.

Many counts were recorded for this clonotype. The chain couples TRBV24-1 to TRBJ2-5, with a weak D call TRBD1 (6 bases). The CDR3 has 15 residues. CDR1 KGHDR and CDR2 SFDVKD come from the germline V gene. Trimming removed 1 base from V and 1 base from J, with 9 bases in between. DNA of the CDR3: TGTGCCACCAGTGATTTCAAAGGGGGCCAAGAGACCCAGTACTTC. As protein: CATSDFKGGQETQYF.

In this sample, this clonotype turned up many times. The V call is TRBV29-1, the J call TRBJ1-1; D is unresolved. CDR3 length: 12 amino acids. Germline V lookup: CDR1 SQVTM, CDR2 ANQGSEA. V lost 4 bases and J lost 1, with 7 bases in between. CDR3 in DNA: TGCAGCGTTGGACACCAGAACACTGAAGCTTTCTTT. Translation gives CSVGHQNTEAFF.

This chain links TRBV28 with TRBJ2-1; 11 bases agree with TRBD2. Germline trimming cut 6 bases from V and 5 bases from J; bases unmatched to any gene: 3. The CDR3 spans 14 residues. Germline-derived CDR1 and CDR2 are MDHEN and SYDVKM. The CDR3 sequence: CASRLAGVNNEQFF. Here the CDR3 DNA reads TGTGCCAGCAGACTAGCGGGAGTCAACAATGAGCAGTTCTTC.

There are a few counts of this clonotype. The CDR3 nucleotides read TGTGCCAGCAGTTCTCTCCGGGTAGCGGGAGTCTACGAGCAGTACTTC. Amino acid sequence: CASSSLRVAGVYEQYF. The chain combines TRBV27 with TRBJ2-7; 9 positions match TRBD2. With V trimmed by 4 bases and J by 3 bases, 10 bases remained unmatched. This CDR3 has 16 residues. In germline, CDR1 is MNHEY, CDR2 SMNVEV (reference sequence).

This chain joins TRBV7-9 and TRBJ1-3, with D hard to call. V dropped 3 bases and J dropped 3 bases, with 6 bases sitting between them. CDR1 and CDR2 from the germline V gene are SEHNR and FQNEAQ (reference sequence). The CDR3 extends over 13 amino acids. CDR3 bases: TGTGCCAGCAGCTTCGAGTATGGAAACACCATATATTTT. Translating it yields CASSFEYGNTIYF.

The J gene is TRBJ1-4, the V gene TRBV13; 10 nucleotides align to TRBD1. The CDR3 has 15 residues. Per germline, CDR1 PRHDT and CDR2 FYEKMQ (reference sequence). The V segment lost 5 bases and the J segment 8 bases; nucleotides outside the gene matches: 8. The CDR3 DNA reads TGTGCCAGCAGCCCGGGGACAGGGGAAGGCGAAAAACTGTTTTTT. It specifies CASSPGTGEGEKLFF.

This clonotype has a handful of counts. The chain employs TRBV2 and TRBJ2-7, with a possible D match to TRBD2 (6 bases). The CDR3 runs to 15 residues. Between the trimmed V and J ends, which lost 0 bases and 4 bases, there was a span of 13 bases. CDR1 SNHLY and CDR2 FYNNEI come from the germline V gene. The CDR3 is CASSEARGRIYEQYF. CDR3 coding DNA: TGTGCCAGCAGTGAAGCGCGGGGCAGGATATACGAGCAGTACTTC.

In its sample, this clonotype was seen many times. The V gene is TRBV6-5, the J gene TRBJ1-3; no firm D call. V was shortened by 2 bases and J by 0 bases, with 5 bases between the two germline ends. The CDR3 is made up of 14 amino acids. Per germline, CDR1 MNHEY and CDR2 SVGAGI. Here the CDR3 reads CASSYDHSGNTIYF. In DNA form, the CDR3 reads TGTGCCAGCAGTTACGATCACTCTGGAAACACCATATATTTT.

About this clonotype itself: Being one base from a much bigger clone, this may be a read error. V is TRBV5-1 and J is TRBJ1-5, with TRBD1 identical over 8 bases. The CDR3 loop spans 15 amino acids. Germline loops: CDR1 SGHRS, CDR2 YFSETQ. The CDR3 here is CASSFSGGDNQPKHF. Here the CDR3 DNA reads TGCGCCAGCAGCTTTTCAGGGGGCGACAATCAGCCCAAGCATTTT.

This clonotype was picked up many times. This chain uses TRBV7-9 with TRBJ2-7; D may be TRBD1 or TRBD2 (5 bases each). The CDR3 runs 16 residues. V lost 0 bases and J lost 1, with 13 bases in between. CDR1 is SEHNR and CDR2 is FQNEAQ in the germline V gene (reference sequence). The CDR3 spells CASSLAGPEGSYEQYF. CDR3 bases: TGTGCCAGCAGCTTAGCGGGCCCCGAGGGGTCCTACGAGCAGTACTTC.

This clonotype was counted a single time. A much larger clonotype is one base distant, so this may be a read error. The rearrangement joins TRBV7-2 to TRBJ2-5; 11 nucleotides align to TRBD2. Germline assignment: CDR1 SGHTA and CDR2 FQGNSA. CDR3 length equals 17 residues. The CDR3 reads CVSSSPSTSGMEETQYF. CDR3 in DNA: TGTGTCAGCAGCTCCCCTTCGACTAGCGGGATGGAAGAGACCCAGTACTTC.

This clonotype was counted many times. The chain is built from TRBV9 and TRBJ2-4; 8 nucleotides match TRBD2. CDR1 and CDR2 from the germline V gene are SGDLS and YYNGEE. V trimming: 4 bases; J trimming: 3 bases; junction bases outside the gene matches: 9. CDR3 length: 16 residues. This CDR3 reads CASSSLAGRGKNIQYF. The CDR3 nucleotides read TGTGCCAGCAGCTCCCTAGCGGGCCGAGGCAAAAACATTCAGTACTTC.

This clonotype was seen at least ten times. This chain links TRBV5-6 with TRBJ2-1; D is undetermined. The CDR3 is 13 residues long. The ends were cut back, 5 bases at V and 13 bases at J, with 19 bases in the middle. Per the germline V gene, CDR1 is SGHDT and CDR2 is YYEEEE. The CDR3 nucleotides are TGTGCCAGCAGTACCGGGCCCCAAAGGGCACAGTTCTTC. As protein: CASSTGPQRAQFF. The full variable domain, with the rest looked up from reference TRBV5-6 and TRBJ2-1, is DAGVTQSPTHLIKTRGQQVTLRCSPKSGHDTVSWYQQALGQGPQFIFQYYEEEERQRGNFPDRFSGHQFPNYSSELNVNALLLGDSALYLCASSTGPQRAQFFGPGTRLTVL.

This clonotype has at least ten counts. The chain recombines TRBV4-3 with TRBJ1-1; 8 nucleotides agree with TRBD1. The length of the CDR3 is 14 residues. Trimming removed 3 bases from V and 6 bases from J; junction bases left unmatched: 6. Germline CDR1 reads LGHNA; CDR2 reads YSLEER. The CDR3 sequence: CASSQGRGLAEAFF. DNA of the CDR3: TGCGCCAGCAGCCAGGGCAGGGGGCTGGCTGAAGCTTTCTTT.

This clonotype was seen repeatedly, ten times or more. This rearrangement joins TRBV20-1 to TRBJ2-7; maybe TRBD2 (5 bases). This CDR3 has 12 residues. V was shortened by 3 bases and J by 3 bases, with 9 bases between the two germline ends. Germline V gene sequence: CDR1 DFQATT, CDR2 SNEGSKA (reference sequence). CDR3 loop: CSASGVSYEQYF. The CDR3 bases are TGCAGTGCTAGCGGGGTCAGCTACGAGCAGTACTTC.

About this clonotype itself: This may arise from a read error, as a much more abundant clone is one base away. This chain connects TRBV3-1 to TRBJ1-3; D is uncertain. V lost 6 bases and J 0 bases, leaving 12 bases between the germline ends. The germline CDR1 and CDR2 sequences are LGHDT and YNNKEL (reference sequence). The CDR3 contains 15 residues. The CDR3 protein is CASSVGGLSGNTIYF. As DNA, the CDR3 is TGTGCCAGCAGTGTTGGAGGACTCTCTGGAAACACCATATATTTT.